The 25 T cell receptor beta chains below all came from one sample that was sequenced in a study of CD8 T cells in ankylosing spondylitis. Whole-study findings and limits: Ankylosing spondylitis blood seemed to carry a telltale TCR beta motif made of about 8 highly homologous variants.

Their antigens are not known. TCRdb re-called the 5' RACE reads through MiXCR, storing one row per CDR3 protein. Of around 770,000 distinct CDR3 sequences in the sample, under 20% were seen once. Sequencing input: blood, either unsorted or a sorted T cell fraction (not recorded which). The receptors were sampled from a male donor with ankylosing spondylitis.

This chain links TRBV11-2 with TRBJ2-7; D gene ambiguous. V was shortened by 1 base and J by 9 bases, with 7 bases between the two germline ends. There are 11 residues in the CDR3. Germline V gene sequence: CDR1 SGHAT, CDR2 FQNNGV. In DNA form, the CDR3 reads TGTGCCAGCAGCTTAGCTTCGATGCAGTACTTC. This gives the protein CASSLASMQYF.

The J gene is TRBJ2-2, the V gene TRBV5-5, with 8 bases aligning to TRBD1. The CDR3 runs to 17 residues. V shed 4 bases, J shed 6 bases, and the junction held 14 bases outside the gene matches. The germline V gene encodes CDR1 SGHKS and CDR2 YYEKEE (reference sequence). The CDR3, as DNA: TGTGCCAGCAGCGGGGGCGGGCTAGACAGGGGACCCGGGGAGCTGTTTTTT. This gives the protein CASSGGGLDRGPGELFF.

The chain links TRBV10-3 to TRBJ2-4; D is possibly TRBD2 (7 bases). Germline values: CDR1 ENHRY, CDR2 SYGVKD. The CDR3 totals 13 residues. Trimming pared 6 bases from V and 7 bases from J, leaving 13 bases between. CDR3 DNA: TGTGCCATCAGACCGGAGGGGGGGAACATTCAGTACTTC. Its translation is CAIRPEGGNIQYF.

At least ten counts were recorded for this clonotype. The chain carries TRBV10-3 and TRBJ2-5; TRBD2 agrees at 11 bases. V lost 10 bases, J lost 2 bases, and 9 bases stayed unmatched. The CDR3 consists of 15 residues. The germline V gene has CDR1 ENHRY and CDR2 SYGVKD. CDR3 sequence reads: CASLRGLAVQETQYF. The CDR3 region has the DNA TGTGCCAGCCTCCGGGGACTAGCGGTGCAAGAGACCCAGTACTTC.

This clonotype was found a few times. This rearrangement joins TRBV6-1 to TRBJ2-1; D might be TRBD2 (5 bases). With 6 bases removed from V and 5 bases from J, the gap between germline ends came to 17 bases. CDR3 length: 15 residues. Germline CDR1 and CDR2: MNHNS and SASEGT. CDR3 nucleotide sequence: TGTGCCAGCAGCCCCCCGCGTTGGCGGGACAATGAGCAGTTCTTC. It encodes CASSPPRWRDNEQFF.

This clonotype turned up a few times. The V gene is TRBV27, the J gene TRBJ2-1, with D possibly TRBD1 on 5 matching bases. Looked up from germline, CDR1 is MNHEY and CDR2 is SMNVEV (reference sequence). V was cut by 6 bases and J by 8 bases, with 20 bases left in between. CDR3 length: 15 residues. For the CDR3, the DNA is TGTGCCAGCAGCCGGGCCAGGGAATTGAGTGATGAGCAGTTCTTC. Encoded protein: CASSRARELSDEQFF.

This clonotype was seen a few times. This rearrangement joins TRBV18 to TRBJ2-2, with D perhaps TRBD1 (5 bases). V lost 3 bases, J lost 5 bases, and 10 bases lay in between. The CDR3 has 14 amino acids. Germline CDR1 KGHSH, CDR2 LQKENI. CDR3 amino acids: CASSPQGTTGELFF. In nucleotides, the CDR3 is TGTGCCAGCTCACCCCAGGGTACGACCGGGGAGCTGTTTTTT.

V usage is TRBV19 and J usage is TRBJ1-5; the D gene is possibly TRBD1 (5 bases). V dropped 4 bases and J dropped 7 bases, with 17 bases sitting between them. This CDR3 contains 15 residues. Looked up from germline, CDR1 is LNHDA and CDR2 is SQIVND (reference sequence). The CDR3 bases are TGTGCCAGTAGTACTGAAGGGGAGTTTAGGCAGCCCCAGCATTTT. This gives the protein CASSTEGEFRQPQHF.

This clonotype was counted only a few times. This chain links TRBV4-1 with TRBJ2-7, with D perhaps matching TRBD2 (5 bases). The CDR3 extends over 16 amino acids. From germline, CDR1 is MGHRA and CDR2 YSYEKL. V was trimmed by 0 bases and J by 0 bases, leaving 12 bases between them. The CDR3 DNA is TGCGCCAGCAGCCAAGAACGCAGCGGTAGCTCCTACGAGCAGTACTTC. Its translation: CASSQERSGSSYEQYF.

The chain is built from TRBV27 and TRBJ2-7; possibly TRBD1 for D (5 bases). CDR3 length equals 14 residues. Germline V lookup: CDR1 MNHEY, CDR2 SMNVEV (reference sequence). V was pared by 7 bases and J by 4 bases, with 17 bases between. CDR3 DNA sequence: TGTGCCAGCAAGCCCCTAGGGGCCCAGTACGAGCAGTACTTC. Translation: CASKPLGAQYEQYF.

The sample holds a few counts of this clonotype. The chain recombines TRBV7-2 with TRBJ2-7, with 9 bases identical to TRBD1. The junction had 6 bases not matched to a gene; V was cut back by 2 bases and J by 4 bases. Germline CDR1 SGHTA, CDR2 FQGNSA. The CDR3 is 15 residues long. CDR3 amino acids: CASSLTGGSFYEQYF. CDR3 nucleotides: TGTGCCAGCAGCTTAACAGGGGGCTCTTTTTACGAGCAGTACTTC.

In its sample, this clonotype was seen many times. The chain has TRBV9 and TRBJ1-5; D unclear. The CDR3 runs to 15 residues. V was pared by 4 bases and J by 5 bases, with 16 bases between. The germline V gene encodes CDR1 SGDLS and CDR2 YYNGEE. DNA for the CDR3: TGTGCCAGCAGCCCCGGACCGCAACCCCATCAGCCCCAGCATTTT. Its translation: CASSPGPQPHQPQHF.

V and J are TRBV6-5 and TRBJ1-1, with D uncertain. The CDR3 totals 15 residues. Germline V gene lookup returns CDR1 MNHEY and CDR2 SVGAGI. The ends were cut back, 2 bases at V and 6 bases at J, with 16 bases in the middle. The CDR3 is CASSYEEFGLPEAFF. The CDR3, as DNA: TGTGCCAGCAGTTACGAGGAATTCGGGCTGCCTGAAGCTTTCTTT.

This clonotype turned up a few times. This chain connects TRBV11-2 to TRBJ2-1, with 9 bases fitting TRBD1. J gave up 7 bases and V 5 bases, and 12 bases lay outside the gene matches. This CDR3 contains 16 residues. Germline-derived CDR1 and CDR2 are SGHAT and FQNNGV. CDR3 in DNA: TGTGCCAGCAGCGAGGGACAGGGATTTCTCACGAATGAGCAGTTCTTC. Amino acid sequence: CASSEGQGFLTNEQFF.

V and J are TRBV29-1 and TRBJ2-3; 8 nucleotides match TRBD2. CDR3 size: 17 residues. Germline values: CDR1 SQVTM, CDR2 ANQGSEA. Losses at the gene ends were 4 bases for V and 1 base for J; bases not matched to a gene: 13. The CDR3 protein is CSVVEREPQTRTDTQYF. The CDR3 DNA follows: TGCAGCGTTGTCGAGCGGGAGCCTCAAACCCGCACAGATACGCAGTATTTT.

The genes are TRBV5-1 and TRBJ2-1, with TRBD2 as a possible D gene (6 bases). The CDR3 has 14 residues. CDR1 is SGHRS and CDR2 is YFSETQ in the germline V gene. Trimming shortened V by 0 bases and J by 6 bases, and 10 bases separated the two germline ends. CDR3 sequence reads: CASSLGRETNEQFF. CDR3 DNA: TGCGCCAGCAGCTTGGGGCGGGAAACCAATGAGCAGTTCTTC.

This sequence joins TRBV18 and TRBJ2-1; possibly TRBD1 for D (5 bases). Germline V gives CDR1 KGHSH, CDR2 LQKENI. The length of the CDR3 is 17 residues. V lost 0 bases and J 2 bases, leaving 14 bases between the germline ends. The CDR3 DNA sequence: TGTGCCAGCTCACCACCTGTTAGCAGGGTCACCTACAATGAGCAGTTCTTC. Translation gives CASSPPVSRVTYNEQFF.

In this sample, this clonotype turned up many times. The chain carries TRBV29-1 and TRBJ2-7; 8 nucleotides line up with TRBD1. The CDR3 is 13 residues long. J was trimmed by 3 bases and V by 4 bases; bases with no gene match: 5. Germline values: CDR1 SQVTM, CDR2 ANQGSEA. CDR3 sequence: CSVVDRASYEQYF. DNA of the CDR3: TGCAGCGTTGTGGACAGGGCCAGCTACGAGCAGTACTTC.

A few counts support this clonotype. The chain is built from TRBV5-1 and TRBJ2-7; 9 bases agree with TRBD2. Looked up from germline, CDR1 is SGHRS and CDR2 is YFSETQ. Losses at the gene ends were 5 bases for V and 6 bases for J; bases not matched to a gene: 6. There are 13 residues in the CDR3. CDR3 DNA: TGCGCCAGCAGACGGACTAGCGAGGGCGAGCAGTACTTC. It specifies CASRRTSEGEQYF.

In its sample, this clonotype was seen many times. This chain connects TRBV12-3 or TRBV12-4 to TRBJ1-4; 9 bases agree with TRBD1. V lost 3 bases and J lost 7; bases outside the gene matches: 9. The CDR3 contains 16 residues. CDR3 protein: CASSLVTGGGGEKLFF. The CDR3 region has the DNA TGTGCCAGCAGTTTGGTTACAGGGGGCGGGGGTGAAAAACTGTTTTTT.

The chain combines TRBV2 with TRBJ1-5, with a tentative D call TRBD1 (5 bases). The CDR3 extends over 13 amino acids. V lost 8 bases and J lost 5, with 13 bases in between. Germline V gives CDR1 SNHLY, CDR2 FYNNEI. CDR3 sequence: CASGLDSDQPQHF. DNA for the CDR3: TGTGCCAGCGGTTTAGACAGTGATCAGCCCCAGCATTTT.

The V gene is TRBV7-3, the J gene TRBJ1-1; the D is unclear. Trimming left V 1 base short and J 1 base short, with 13 bases between. In germline, CDR1 is SGHTA, CDR2 FQGTGA. This CDR3 has 16 residues. The CDR3 loop reads CASSLNQARTNTEAFF. The CDR3 bases are TGTGCCAGCAGCTTAAATCAGGCGCGAACGAACACTGAAGCTTTCTTT.

This clonotype showed up just a few times. The chain has TRBV5-5 and TRBJ2-1; D gene ambiguous. Trimming stripped 1 base from V and 3 bases from J, with 8 bases between. The CDR3 is made up of 14 amino acids. Germline CDR1 is SGHKS and CDR2 is YYEKEE (reference sequence). The CDR3 nucleotides are TGTGCCAGCAGCTTGCTTGCGGACTACAATGAGCAGTTCTTC. It specifies CASSLLADYNEQFF.

The chain links TRBV20-1 to TRBJ2-5, with D possibly being TRBD1 (6 bases). Germline V CDR1 and CDR2: DFQATT, SNEGSKA (reference sequence). The CDR3 runs 12 residues. V was trimmed by 6 bases and J by 2 bases, leaving 10 bases between them. In nucleotides, the CDR3 is TGCAGTGCAGAAGGACAGCAAGAGACCCAGTACTTC. This sequence encodes CSAEGQQETQYF.

The sample holds a few counts of this clonotype. The V gene is TRBV19, the J gene TRBJ1-5, with D possibly matching TRBD1 (5 bases). This CDR3 region has 14 residues. V was pared by 8 bases and J by 6 bases, with 17 bases between. In germline, CDR1 is LNHDA, CDR2 SQIVND (reference sequence). This chain's CDR3 is CASETELTLQPQHF. In DNA form, the CDR3 reads TGTGCCAGTGAGACAGAGCTTACCCTTCAGCCCCAGCATTTT.